The 9 T cell receptor beta chains given below trace back to one sample, sequenced in a study of blood T cell repertoires in COVID-19. Some clones are missing from TCRdb's copy, which holds only in-frame ones; the method was immunoSEQ multiplex PCR. This table has 350,000 to 400,000 clones, 75% to 90% appearing once. The sample consisted of PBMCs or T cells enriched from blood (not recorded which). The receptors were gathered from a man between 18 and 29 years old who had recovered from COVID-19.

Here the CDR3 reads CASLRGSSSPLHF. Here the CDR3 DNA reads TGTGCCAGCCTCAGGGGCTCAAGTTCACCCCTCCACTTT. The chain links TRBV28 to TRBJ1-6, with D possibly matching TRBD1 (6 bases). Germline CDR1 is MDHEN and CDR2 is SYDVKM. This CDR3 region has 13 residues. V shed 8 bases and J shed 9 bases, with 14 bases lying between them.

The chain carries TRBV4-2 and TRBJ2-7; no reliable D call. This CDR3 spans 13 amino acids. Germline V gene data show CDR1 as LGHNA and CDR2 as YNFKEQ. V gave up 0 bases and J gave up 6 bases, with 9 bases separating them. In DNA, the CDR3 is TGTGCCAGCAGCCAAGAAGCGCGCCTCGAGCAGTACTTC. Translated: CASSQEARLEQYF.

The chain combines TRBV5-1 with TRBJ2-1; the match to TRBD1 covers 9 bases. The CDR3 sequence is 17 residues long. CDR1 is SGHRS and CDR2 is YFSETQ in the germline V gene. With V trimmed by 1 base and J by 8 bases, 13 bases remained unmatched. In DNA form, the CDR3 reads TGCGCCAGCAGCTTGTATCATAGGACAGGGGCGGTCGATGAGCAGTTCTTC. This translates into CASSLYHRTGAVDEQFF.

The CDR3, as DNA: TGCGCCAGCAGTCAACCCGAGGCTCTCTACAATGAGCAGTTCTTC. This sequence encodes CASSQPEALYNEQFF. The gene calls are TRBV23-1 and TRBJ2-1; no clear D gene. TRBV23-1 is placed among ORFs of uncertain function. The CDR3 is made up of 15 amino acids. V was clipped by 2 bases and J by 3 bases, with 11 bases between them.

This clone occurred once. This chain links TRBV29-1 with TRBJ2-5, with TRBD1 matching over 7 bases. The CDR3 has 12 amino acids. The trim removed 6 bases at V and 7 bases at J, leaving 8 bases unmatched. Germline CDR1 is SQVTM and CDR2 is ANQGSEA. The CDR3 nucleotides read TGCAGCGTAGACAGGGACGGCGGGACCCAGTACTTC. Its protein is CSVDRDGGTQYF.

This clone was picked up a small number of times. The gene calls are TRBV4-2 and TRBJ2-5; the match to TRBD2 covers 11 bases. There are 15 residues in the CDR3. Unmatched junction bases numbered 5, after V lost 4 bases and J lost 4 bases. The germline V gene encodes CDR1 LGHNA and CDR2 YNFKEQ. The CDR3, as DNA: TGTGCCAGCAGCCCTACCCTAGCGGGAGGAGAGACCCAGTACTTC. Its protein product is CASSPTLAGGETQYF.

V is TRBV30 and J is TRBJ1-5, with no clear D. CDR1 and CDR2 (germline): GTSNPN, SVGIG (reference sequence). This CDR3 is 15 amino acids long. V lost 0 bases and J 3 bases, leaving 12 bases between the germline ends. CDR3 sequence reads: CAWSVRRLVNQPQHF. The DNA for the CDR3 is TGTGCCTGGAGTGTACGGAGGTTGGTCAATCAGCCCCAGCATTTT.

The sample holds one count of this clone. The gene calls are TRBV2 and TRBJ2-7; D possibly corresponds to TRBD2 (5 bases). V was trimmed by 7 bases and J by 2 bases, leaving 15 bases between them. Per germline, CDR1 SNHLY and CDR2 FYNNEI. The CDR3 is made up of 14 amino acids. The CDR3 bases are TGTGCCAGCACAATCCTAGCCGGAACCTACGAGCAGTACTTC. It is translated as CASTILAGTYEQYF.

The chain combines TRBV4-2 with TRBJ2-6; TRBD2 aligns across 11 bases. Germline CDR1 LGHNA, CDR2 YNFKEQ. Losses at the gene ends were 4 bases for V and 3 bases for J; bases not matched to a gene: 5. CDR3 size: 17 residues. In DNA, the CDR3 is TGTGCCAGCAGCCCCGGGACTAGCGGAGGTGGGGCCAACGTCCTGACTTTC. Amino acids: CASSPGTSGGGANVLTF.